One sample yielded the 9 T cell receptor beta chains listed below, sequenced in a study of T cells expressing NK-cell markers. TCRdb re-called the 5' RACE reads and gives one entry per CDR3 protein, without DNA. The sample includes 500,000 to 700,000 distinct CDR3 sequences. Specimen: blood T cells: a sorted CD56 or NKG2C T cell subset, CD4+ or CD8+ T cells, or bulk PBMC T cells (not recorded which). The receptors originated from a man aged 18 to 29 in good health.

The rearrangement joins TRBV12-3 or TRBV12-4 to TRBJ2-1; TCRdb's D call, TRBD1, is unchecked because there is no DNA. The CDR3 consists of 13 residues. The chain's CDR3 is CASSMSTWDEQFF.

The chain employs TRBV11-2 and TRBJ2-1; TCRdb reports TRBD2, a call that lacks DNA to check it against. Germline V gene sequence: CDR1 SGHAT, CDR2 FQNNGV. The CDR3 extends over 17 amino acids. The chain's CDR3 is CASSLLAGGPPPSEQFF.

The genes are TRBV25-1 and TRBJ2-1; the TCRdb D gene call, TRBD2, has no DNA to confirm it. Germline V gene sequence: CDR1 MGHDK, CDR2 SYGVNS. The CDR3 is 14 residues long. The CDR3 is CATMGRGRRDEQFF. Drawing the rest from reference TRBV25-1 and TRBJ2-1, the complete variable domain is EADIYQTPRYLVIGTGKKITLECSQTMGHDKMYWYQQDPGMELHLIHYSYGVNSTEKGDLSSESTVSRIRTEHFPLTLESARPSHTSQYLCATMGRGRRDEQFFGPGTRLTVL.

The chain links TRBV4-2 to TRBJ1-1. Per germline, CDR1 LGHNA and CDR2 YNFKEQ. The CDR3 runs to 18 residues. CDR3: CASSQRTGGGVGNTEAFF.

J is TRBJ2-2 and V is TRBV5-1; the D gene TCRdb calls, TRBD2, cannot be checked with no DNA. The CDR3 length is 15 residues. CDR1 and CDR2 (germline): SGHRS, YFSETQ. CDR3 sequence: CASSALAGASGELFF.

The CDR3 loop is CSVEDLRTSAYNEQFF. The chain links TRBV29-1 to TRBJ2-1. Germline CDR1 reads SQVTM; CDR2 reads ANQGSEA. The CDR3 loop spans 16 amino acids.

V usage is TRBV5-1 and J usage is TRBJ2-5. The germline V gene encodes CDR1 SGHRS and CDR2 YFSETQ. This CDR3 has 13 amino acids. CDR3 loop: CASSPGSQETQYF.

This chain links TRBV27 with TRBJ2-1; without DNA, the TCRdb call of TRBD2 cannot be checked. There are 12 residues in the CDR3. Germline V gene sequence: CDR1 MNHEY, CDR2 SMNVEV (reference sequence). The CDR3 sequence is CASSLTSGNSVF.

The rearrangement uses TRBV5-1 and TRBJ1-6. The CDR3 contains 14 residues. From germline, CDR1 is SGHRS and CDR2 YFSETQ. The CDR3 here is CASSLDSQDSPLHF.